The sequence of this TCR beta chain was determined in a study of CD8+ T cells in alopecia areata. Study summary: Those patients who were treated received oral tofacitinib, which was given at 5 to 10 mg twice daily for moderate-to-severe alopecia areata. Findings of the study overall: Clonality in lesional scalp, especially alopecia totalis/universalis, exceeded that of normal scalp.

Trimming pared 8 bases from V and 1 base from J, leaving 13 bases between. The CDR3 contains 13 residues. Germline CDR1 is SQVTM and CDR2 is ANQGSEA. Treatment indicated: oral pan-JAK inhibitor, 5-10 mg twice daily. Researchers picked out CD4+ and CD8+ T cells from PBMCs by sorting. About this clone: What it binds is not known.

Following RNA extraction, reverse transcription yielded cDNA that acted as the sequencing template. Clones were read by immunoSEQ multiplex PCR, and TCRdb kept only the in-frame ones, dropping some. Here the sample spans more than 140,000 clones, around 87% being singletons. The receptor comes from a human donor with alopecia areata. The source material was CD8+ T cells sorted from blood, sampled at week 4, from a patient treated with tofacitinib. V is TRBV29-1 and J is TRBJ2-3; a possible D gene is TRBD2 (6 bases). CDR3 DNA sequence: TGCAGCACGGAGGGAGTCGGCACAGATACGCAGTATTTT. This encodes CSTEGVGTDTQYF.